The clone carrying this T cell receptor beta chain was seen more than once but under ten times. This sample is drawn from a study of chemoradiotherapy in HPV16-positive cancers. The table came from immunoSEQ multiplex PCR; TCRdb's copy has only in-frame clones and leaves some out. The sample has roughly 20,000 clones, around four fifths seen once. Repertoires were sampled repeatedly during chemoradiotherapy. V lost 6 bases and J 8 bases, leaving 5 bases between the germline ends. The CDR3 runs to 11 residues. Looked up from germline, CDR1 is LGHNT and CDR2 is FRNRAP. The chain has TRBV12-5 and TRBJ1-6, with D hard to call. Sample: blood, taken from a patient who underwent chemoradiotherapy. This sequence was found in a human donor with HPV-associated anogenital cancer. As DNA, the CDR3 is TGTGCTAGTGGCCCGGATTCACCCCTCCACTTT. Translating it yields CASGPDSPLHF. Full variable domain (missing parts from reference TRBV12-5 and TRBJ1-6): DARVTQTPRHKVTEMGQEVTMRCQPILGHNTVFWYRQTMMQGLELLAYFRNRAPLDDSGMPKDRFSAEMPDATLATLKIQPSEPRDSAVYFCASGPDSPLHFGNGTRLTVT.